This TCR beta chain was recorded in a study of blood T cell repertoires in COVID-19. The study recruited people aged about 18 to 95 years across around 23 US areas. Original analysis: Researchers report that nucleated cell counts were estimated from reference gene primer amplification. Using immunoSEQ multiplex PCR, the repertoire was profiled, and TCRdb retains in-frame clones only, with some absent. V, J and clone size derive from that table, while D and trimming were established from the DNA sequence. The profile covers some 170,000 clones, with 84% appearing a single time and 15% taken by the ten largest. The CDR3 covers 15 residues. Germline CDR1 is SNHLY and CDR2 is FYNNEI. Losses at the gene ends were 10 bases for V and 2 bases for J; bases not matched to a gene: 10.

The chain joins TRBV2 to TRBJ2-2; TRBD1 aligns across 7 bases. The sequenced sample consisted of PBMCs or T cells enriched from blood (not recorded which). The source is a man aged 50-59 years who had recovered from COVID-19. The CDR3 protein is CATKVDRDNTGELFF. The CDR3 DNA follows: TGTGCCACGAAAGTTGACAGGGACAACACCGGGGAGCTGTTTTTT.